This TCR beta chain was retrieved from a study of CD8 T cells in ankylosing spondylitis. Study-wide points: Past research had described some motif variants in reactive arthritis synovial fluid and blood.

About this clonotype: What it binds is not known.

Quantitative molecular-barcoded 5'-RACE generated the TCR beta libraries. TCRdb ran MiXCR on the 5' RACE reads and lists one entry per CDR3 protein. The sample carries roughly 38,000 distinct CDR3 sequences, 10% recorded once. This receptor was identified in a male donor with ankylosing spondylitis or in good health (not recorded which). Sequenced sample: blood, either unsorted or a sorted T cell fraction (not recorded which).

CDR3: CASSMELSVYNEQFF. The DNA of the CDR3 is TGTGCCAGTAGTATGGAGCTGTCCGTCTACAATGAGCAGTTCTTC. The rearrangement joins TRBV19 to TRBJ2-1; D is undetermined. With 3 bases removed from V and 3 bases from J, the gap between germline ends came to 12 bases. CDR1 is LNHDA and CDR2 is SQIVND in the germline V gene (reference sequence). This CDR3 spans 15 amino acids.